This T cell receptor (beta chain) originates from a study of breast tumors, draining lymph nodes, adjacent tissues. Whole-study findings and limits: Findings are consistent with lymph node origin and intratumoral expansion of most tumor T cells. Luminal-like breast cancer showed significantly greater tumor-nontumor repertoire similarity than basal-like breast cancer did. That most tumor T cells come from lymph nodes remained unproven. Tumors had less TCR diversity than lymph nodes, more than nontumor tissue.

As for this clonotype: What it binds is not known.

The CDR3 runs 21 residues. Germline CDR1 reads SGHTA; CDR2 reads FQGNSA. J lost 3 bases, V lost 5 bases, and 15 bases had no gene match. TCRdb re-called the multiplex PCR reads through MiXCR, storing one row per CDR3 protein. The data contain under 25,000 distinct CDR3 sequences, 43% of them singletons. What was sequenced was breast tumor tissue. The receptor was derived from a female donor with breast cancer. Some clones in this sample may be carry-over from other donors' samples. This chain links TRBV7-2 with TRBJ2-2, with 16 nucleotides matching TRBD2. CDR3 protein: CASSPQGRGTSGRAYTGELFF. In DNA, the CDR3 is TGTGCCAGCAGCCCTCAAGGTCGGGGGACTAGCGGGAGGGCATACACCGGGGAGCTGTTTTTT.